These 10 T cell receptor beta chains were sequenced from one sample in a study of beta chain features in type 1 diabetes. The isolated RNA, all of it, was reverse transcribed, so expressed TCRB transcripts were what got sequenced. Produced via immunoSEQ multiplex PCR; TCRdb's table is partial and in-frame only. This table has hundreds of thousands of clones, 15% to 19% appearing once. Material: naive CD4+ T cells from blood. These receptors all stem from a man younger than 35 in good health.

CDR3 nucleotides: TGTGCCAGCTCACCGACTAGCGGGAGAGCGGGGCCCTACAATGAGCAGTTCTTC. Translated: CASSPTSGRAGPYNEQFF. The gene calls are TRBV18 and TRBJ2-1, with 12 bases that match TRBD2. V trimming: 3 bases; J trimming: 2 bases; junction bases outside the gene matches: 8. The CDR3 has 18 residues. The V gene's germline CDR1 is KGHSH and CDR2 LQKENI.

This clone was seen more than once but under ten times. The chain is built from TRBV18 and TRBJ2-7; D uncertain. Germline-derived CDR1 and CDR2 are KGHSH and LQKENI. The CDR3 covers 12 residues. The ends were cut back, 2 bases at V and 2 bases at J, with 4 bases in the middle. The CDR3 is CASSPYPYEQYF. The DNA for the CDR3 is TGTGCCAGCTCACCATATCCCTACGAGCAGTACTTC.

The sample holds one count of this clone. The V gene is TRBV25-1, the J gene TRBJ1-2; D is perhaps TRBD1 (6 bases). V lost 1 base and J lost 2, with 14 bases in between. The CDR3 covers 16 residues. Per germline, CDR1 MGHDK and CDR2 SYGVNS. CDR3 coding DNA: TGTGCCAGCAGTGAATGGGAGGGGGTAAGGAACTATGGCTACACCTTC. Its translation: CASSEWEGVRNYGYTF.

In its sample, this clone was seen a few times. In nucleotides, the CDR3 is TGTGCCAGCAGCTTAGGAGGAGTCCTGACGAGTGGCTACACCTTC. As protein: CASSLGGVLTSGYTF. The gene calls are TRBV7-9 and TRBJ1-2; the D is unclear. V lost 1 base and J lost 7, with 16 bases in between. CDR3 size: 15 residues. Germline V CDR1 and CDR2: SEHNR, FQNEAQ (reference sequence).

The genes are TRBV21-1 and TRBJ1-4; TRBD1, the table's D call, was not compared with the DNA. TRBV21-1 is a recognized pseudogene. This CDR3 contains 16 residues. The CDR3 loop is CASSKADRATNEKLFF. The CDR3 DNA is TGTGCCAGCAGCAAAGCGGACAGGGCAACTAATGAAAAACTGTTTTTT.

The chain combines TRBV2 with TRBJ2-7, with 8 bases matching TRBD1. With V trimmed by 10 bases and J by 5 bases, 10 bases remained unmatched. This CDR3 is built from 13 residues. Looked up from germline, CDR1 is SNHLY and CDR2 is FYNNEI. The CDR3 DNA follows: TGTGCCACTAACGGACAGGGCGTCGACGAGCAGTACTTC. It specifies CATNGQGVDEQYF.

This clone was counted only a few times. CDR3 region: CASRTGGNLYEQYF. The CDR3 DNA follows: TGTGCCAGTAGAACAGGGGGAAATCTCTACGAGCAGTACTTC. The V call is TRBV19, the J call TRBJ2-7; the match to TRBD1 covers 8 bases. Germline CDR1 is LNHDA and CDR2 is SQIVND (reference sequence). The J segment lost 3 bases and the V segment lost 6 bases, leaving 7 bases of the junction unmatched. The CDR3 contains 14 residues.

V gene TRBV28 combines with J gene TRBJ2-1; 11 nucleotides match TRBD2. V was pared by 6 bases and J by 7 bases, with 11 bases of the junction left unmatched. CDR3 length equals 16 residues. CDR1 and CDR2 (germline): MDHEN, SYDVKM. The CDR3 DNA reads as TGTGCCAGCAGAGCCTCACTAGCGGGGGTTTGGAATGAGCAGTTCTTC. This sequence encodes CASRASLAGVWNEQFF.

The V call is TRBV25-1, the J call TRBJ1-4; no reliable D call. Germline loops: CDR1 MGHDK, CDR2 SYGVNS. The V end was cut by 3 bases, the J end by 5 bases, with 10 bases between. This CDR3 has 14 amino acids. The CDR3 DNA reads TGTGCCAGCAGTGATCTACGGGAAAATGAAAAACTGTTTTTT. Translation gives CASSDLRENEKLFF.

V usage is TRBV7-2 and J usage is TRBJ1-1; D not certain. Trimming removed 2 bases from V and 1 base from J, with 5 bases in between. Germline CDR1 reads SGHTA; CDR2 reads FQGNSA. The CDR3 is 13 amino acids. CDR3 residues: CASSLMGNTEAFF. CDR3 bases: TGTGCCAGCAGCTTAATGGGGAACACTGAAGCTTTCTTT.